This T cell receptor beta chain emerged from a study of beta chain features in type 1 diabetes. The wider study: Cell yields, age and gender were similar between patients and healthy donors. The study examined around 98,000,000 sorted cells across all samples.

In germline, CDR1 is ENHRY, CDR2 SYGVKD. V was pared by 2 bases and J by 10 bases, with 15 bases between. The length of the CDR3 is 15 residues. Study conclusions and caveats: Patients with Type 1 diabetes showed moderately but significantly shorter TCRB CDR3s in all four CD4+ subsets. Although PCR might favor shorter templates, it would do so equally in patients and controls.

Naive, central memory, regulatory and stem cell-like memory cells within the CD4+ compartment were sorted using CD45RO/CCR7/CD25/CD127/CD95/CD27. As every portion of the isolated RNA was reverse transcribed, the sequencing read expressed TCRB transcripts. Produced via immunoSEQ multiplex PCR; TCRdb's table is partial and in-frame only. The sample has nearly 350,000 clones; 9.3% are singletons. This clone has only one observation. What it binds is unknown. This chain links TRBV10-3 with TRBJ1-6; D might be TRBD1 (5 bases). This sequence was found in a man under 40 with type 1 diabetes. Sequenced input: central memory CD4+ T cells from blood. The DNA of the CDR3 is TGTGCCATCAGTGAGACGGGGCTTGGGGAGTCACCCCTCCACTTT. Protein sequence: CAISETGLGESPLHF.